This TCR beta chain was found in a study of blood T cell repertoires in COVID-19. Across the whole study: Spain, Italy and the United States supplied samples that represented acute and convalescent COVID-19. Sample material is recorded as cDNA or gDNA derived from T cells, B-cell-depleted T cells, or PBMCs.

The participants were between roughly 18 and 100 years old and came from some 25 US areas. As handled by the study authors: Cell counts per sample came from amplifying reference gene primers. Sequenced by immunoSEQ multiplex PCR; TCRdb stores in-frame clones only, minus some. V and J calls and clone size come straight from that table; D and trimming were deduced from the DNA. The sample gives approximately 250,000 clones, 80% to 90% of which show up once; over 4% is in the top ten. The germline CDR1 and CDR2 sequences are PRHDT and FYEKMQ (reference sequence). The CDR3 runs to 15 residues. V dropped 5 bases and J dropped 4; count of bases not matched to a gene: 8.

The V call is TRBV13, the J call TRBJ2-7; TRBD2 matches 10 bases. The sequence was obtained from a woman younger than 45 with acute COVID-19. The sample was PBMCs or T cells enriched from blood (not recorded which). CDR3 sequence: CASSITSGRGYEQYF. The CDR3 nucleotides read TGTGCCAGCAGCATAACCAGCGGGAGGGGTTACGAGCAGTACTTC. Variable domain in full (rest from reference TRBV13 and TRBJ2-7): AAGVIQSPRHLIKEKRETATLKCYPIPRHDTVYWYQQGPGQDPQFLISFYEKMQSDKGSIPDRFSAQQFSDYHSELNMSSLELGDSALYFCASSITSGRGYEQYFGPGTRLTVT.